This T cell receptor beta chain is from a study of blood T cell repertoires in COVID-19. In the study overall: In each case, the material was cDNA or gDNA derived from T cells, B-cell-depleted T cells, or PBMCs.

This clone showed up just a few times. Libraries were prepared by immunoSEQ multiplex PCR; TCRdb keeps only in-frame clonotypes and omits some of them. The table records about 140,000 clones, about four fifths of them present only once. The CDR3 runs to 15 residues. Trimming shortened V by 4 bases and J by 6 bases, and 17 bases separated the two germline ends. Germline V lookup: CDR1 SGHRS, CDR2 YFSETQ. Sequenced material: peripheral blood. V usage is TRBV5-1 and J usage is TRBJ1-5, with D maybe TRBD1 (5 bases). This TCR was sampled from a woman aged 60-75 years with active or convalescent COVID-19. CDR3 amino acids: CASSPSGGGGQPQHF. The DNA for the CDR3 is TGCGCCAGCAGCCCCTCTGGGGGGGGAGGTCAGCCCCAGCATTTT. The full variable domain, in which reference TRBV5-1 and TRBJ1-5 provide the parts outside the CDR3, is KAGVTQTPRYLIKTRGQQVTLSCSPISGHRSVSWYQQTPGQGLQFLFEYFSETQRNKGNFPGRFSGRQFSNSRSEMNVSTLELGDSALYLCASSPSGGGGQPQHFGDGTRLSIL.